Shown below are 29 T cell receptor beta chains from a single sample sequenced in a study of regulatory T cells in long-lasting Graves disease. Time point: newly diagnosed GD, antithyroid drugs for less than 3 months. Extracted RNA from PBMCs served as the source of the TCR library. Library construction for TCR beta used iRepertoire HTBI primers and Arm-PCR of CDR3 regions. TCRdb redid the calling of the multiplex PCR reads with MiXCR, one entry per CDR3 protein. The sample has approximately 490,000 distinct CDR3 sequences; 15% to 20% are singletons. The same data also contributed to another study, on T cells in Graves' hyperthyroidism and ophthalmopathy.

This sample comprised peripheral blood mononuclear cells (PBMCs), obtained at new diagnosis, from a patient treated with antithyroid drugs. The source is a man between 40 and 49 years old with Graves disease.

This chain links TRBV3-1 with TRBJ2-7, with TRBD1 matching over 9 bases. Germline-derived CDR1 and CDR2 are LGHDT and YNNKEL (reference sequence). CDR3 length equals 14 residues. After removal of 1 base from V and 6 bases from J, the junction contained 4 bases not matched to a gene. CDR3 sequence reads: CASSQGQGGREQYF. The CDR3, as DNA: TGTGCCAGCAGCCAAGGACAGGGGGGTCGCGAGCAGTACTTC.

This clonotype was recorded many times. V is TRBV12-3 or TRBV12-4 and J is TRBJ1-2; TRBD1 matches at 8 bases. V lost 5 bases to trimming and J lost 4 bases; unmatched junction nucleotides: 3. The CDR3 has 13 amino acids. The CDR3 nucleotides read TGTGCCAGCAGTCGGGACAGGATCTATGGCTACACCTTC. This gives the protein CASSRDRIYGYTF.

At least ten counts were recorded for this clonotype. V and J are TRBV5-1 and TRBJ2-7; the D call may be TRBD1 or TRBD2 (6 bases each). Deletions cut 0 bases from V and 5 bases from J, with 15 bases between. The germline CDR1 and CDR2 sequences are SGHRS and YFSETQ. The CDR3 is 15 amino acids. CDR3 residues: CASSLVPGAMDEQYF. The CDR3 DNA follows: TGCGCCAGCAGCTTGGTTCCGGGGGCAATGGACGAGCAGTACTTC.

This clonotype was seen ten or more times. The rearrangement links TRBV19 to TRBJ2-7; D remains unclear. V lost 5 bases and J lost 7, with 9 bases in between. The CDR3 contains 11 residues. The germline CDR1 and CDR2 sequences are LNHDA and SQIVND (reference sequence). CDR3 coding DNA: TGTGCCAGTAGTTCCCGAGAGGAGCAGTACTTC. Translated: CASSSREEQYF.

In this sample, this clonotype turned up many times. J is TRBJ2-7 and V is TRBV5-1; D is undetermined. V lost 1 base and J 2 bases, leaving 10 bases between the germline ends. Germline V gene lookup returns CDR1 SGHRS and CDR2 YFSETQ. The CDR3 has 14 residues. The CDR3 protein is CASSLSGIPYEQYF. As DNA, the CDR3 is TGCGCCAGCAGCTTGTCTGGGATCCCCTACGAGCAGTACTTC.

This clonotype was detected only a few times. At one of its ends the junction is not consistent with the germline gene, which may arise from a read error. The chain recombines TRBV6-2 or TRBV6-3 with TRBJ1-1; D unclear. The CDR3 extends over 14 amino acids. Germline V CDR1 and CDR2: MNHEY, SVGEGT. The CDR3 bases are TGCGCCAGCAGTGAGTCGGGCGGAGGCACTGAAGCTTTCTTT. Its translation is CASSESGGGTEAFF.

This clonotype was recorded many times. This chain connects TRBV27 to TRBJ2-2; 13 bases align to TRBD2. The CDR3 length is 18 residues. CDR1 is MNHEY, CDR2 SMNVEV, per germline (reference sequence). V lost 3 bases, J lost 4 bases, and 8 bases stayed unmatched. CDR3 sequence (DNA): TGTGCCAGCAGTTTCGCACTAGCGGGAGGGCCGGGCACCGGGGAGCTGTTTTTT. The encoded protein is CASSFALAGGPGTGELFF.

In its sample, this clonotype was seen a few times. The rearrangement links TRBV19 to TRBJ2-2; TRBD2 agrees at 8 bases. Germline CDR1 LNHDA, CDR2 SQIVND (reference sequence). The CDR3 contains 14 residues. V dropped 6 bases and J dropped 5; count of bases not matched to a gene: 5. CDR3 region: CASRAGGGTGELFF. The CDR3 DNA is TGTGCCAGTAGGGCGGGAGGAGGGACCGGGGAGCTGTTTTTT.

This clonotype was observed at least ten times. The genes are TRBV20-1 and TRBJ2-3, with 9 positions matching TRBD2. J gave up 5 bases and V 3 bases, and 9 bases lay outside the gene matches. CDR1 is DFQATT, CDR2 SNEGSKA, per germline (reference sequence). This CDR3 contains 15 residues. The CDR3 DNA reads TGCAGTGCTAGTCTTATTAGCGGGAGTGGAGATACGCAGTATTTT. Its translation: CSASLISGSGDTQYF.

The rearrangement links TRBV18 to TRBJ2-5; 9 bases are a match to TRBD1. The CDR3 is made up of 18 amino acids. Germline V gene lookup returns CDR1 KGHSH and CDR2 LQKENI. The V and J ends lost 3 bases and 6 bases, in that order; junction bases with no gene match: 17. The DNA for the CDR3 is TGTGCCAGCTCACCCGGGACGAAAACAGGGGGCGCTCGGAAGACCCAGTACTTC. The encoded protein is CASSPGTKTGGARKTQYF. Complete variable domain (other parts from reference TRBV18 and TRBJ2-5): NAGVMQNPRHLVRRRGQEARLRCSPMKGHSHVYWYRQLPEEGLKFMVYLQKENIIDESGMPKERFSAEFPKEGPSILRIQQVVRGDSAAYFCASSPGTKTGGARKTQYFGPGTRLLVL.

At least ten counts were recorded for this clonotype. The rearrangement links TRBV6-5 to TRBJ2-7; 8 positions agree with TRBD2. CDR1 and CDR2 from the germline V gene are MNHEY and SVGAGI. This CDR3 has 16 residues. J lost 7 bases, V lost 0 bases, and 11 bases had no gene match. Here the CDR3 reads CASSYSFSGTLGEQYF. The DNA of the CDR3 is TGTGCCAGCAGTTACTCATTTAGCGGGACATTGGGGGAGCAGTACTTC.

Many counts were recorded for this clonotype. The chain recombines TRBV24-1 with TRBJ2-1, with unresolved D. Germline CDR1 KGHDR, CDR2 SFDVKD. The CDR3 runs 19 residues. Trimming removed 3 bases from V and 0 bases from J, with 20 bases in between. CDR3 in amino acids: CATSDPRLGASLSYNEQFF. CDR3 nucleotide sequence: TGTGCCACCAGTGATCCCCGACTTGGCGCCAGTCTCTCCTACAATGAGCAGTTCTTC.

This clonotype showed up many times. The CDR3 nucleotides read TGTGCCAGCAGCCAAGAATTGGCGGCAGATACGCAGTATTTT. Protein: CASSQELAADTQYF. This chain links TRBV3-1 with TRBJ2-3; D is undetermined. This CDR3 comprises 14 residues. Germline V gives CDR1 LGHDT, CDR2 YNNKEL (reference sequence). Trimming removed 0 bases from V and 4 bases from J, with 8 bases in between.

In this sample, this clonotype turned up many times. CDR3 in amino acids: CASSERGLMSGYTF. The CDR3 nucleotides read TGCGCCAGCAGTGAGAGGGGCCTCATGAGTGGCTACACCTTC. The chain combines TRBV10-2 with TRBJ1-2; D perhaps matches TRBD1 (5 bases). The V and J ends lost 2 bases and 7 bases respectively, with 14 bases between them. Germline values: CDR1 WSHSY, CDR2 SAAADI. The CDR3 has 14 residues.

A word on this clonotype: The germline gene is not matched at one end of the junction; a read error may be the cause. The genes are TRBV7-2 and TRBJ2-1; tentative D call: TRBD2 (5 bases). The CDR3 extends over 13 amino acids. The germline V gene has CDR1 SGHTA and CDR2 FQGNSA. The chain's CDR3 is CASSFRLANGQFF. The DNA for the CDR3 is TGTGCCAGCAGCTTCAGGCTAGCCAATGGGCAGTTCTTC.

At least ten counts were recorded for this clonotype. The chain is built from TRBV12-5 and TRBJ2-1; 10 bases fit TRBD2. The CDR3 has 16 residues. Trimming at V came to 3 bases and at J to 6 bases, leaving 8 bases not matched to a gene. Germline CDR1 reads LGHNT; CDR2 reads FRNRAP. As DNA, the CDR3 is TGTGCTAGTGGTTTTCCCCTAGCGGGAGTGGTCAATGAGCAGTTCTTC. This gives the protein CASGFPLAGVVNEQFF.

This clonotype was observed a handful of times. This sequence joins TRBV15 and TRBJ2-5; D is ambiguous. The V and J ends lost 0 bases and 3 bases respectively, with 5 bases between them. The CDR3 totals 13 residues. Germline V gene lookup returns CDR1 LNHNV and CDR2 YYDKDF (reference sequence). The CDR3 coding sequence is TGTGCCACCAGCAGAGACCCCGAAGAGACCCAGTACTTC. As protein: CATSRDPEETQYF.

This clonotype was observed many times. As DNA, the CDR3 is TGTGCCAGCAGCTTAGTAGGGACGGATGGCTACACCTTC. The encoded protein is CASSLVGTDGYTF. The V call is TRBV7-2, the J call TRBJ1-2; D is perhaps TRBD1 (5 bases). The CDR3 totals 13 residues. CDR1 and CDR2 (germline): SGHTA, FQGNSA. The ends were cut back, 1 base at V and 6 bases at J, with 9 bases in the middle.

This clonotype has ten or more counts. V is TRBV28 and J is TRBJ2-3, with 7 nucleotides matching TRBD2. Germline V gene data show CDR1 as MDHEN and CDR2 as SYDVKM. Germline trimming cut 6 bases from V and 1 base from J; bases unmatched to any gene: 7. CDR3 length: 15 amino acids. CDR3 loop: CASSPSGGGTDTQYF. CDR3 coding DNA: TGTGCCAGCAGCCCTAGCGGAGGGGGCACAGATACGCAGTATTTT.

A remark on this clonotype: A single base separates this from a much larger clone, so it may be a read error. V and J are TRBV30 and TRBJ2-2; D remains unclear. CDR3 size: 13 residues. CDR1 GTSNPN and CDR2 SVGIG come from the germline V gene (reference sequence). CDR3 residues: CTWSVMETGELFF. DNA for the CDR3: TGTACCTGGAGTGTTATGGAAACCGGGGAGCTGTTTTTT.

Note on this clonotype: A much bigger clone sits one base away, suggesting this may be a read error. The rearrangement links TRBV12-3 or TRBV12-4 to TRBJ2-2, with 8 bases fitting TRBD1. This CDR3 comprises 15 residues. The CDR3 DNA reads as TGTACCAGCAGTAACCGGGACAGGCTCACCGGGGAGCTGTTTTTT. Amino acid sequence: CTSSNRDRLTGELFF.

This clonotype appeared many times. The J gene is TRBJ2-7, the V gene TRBV2; 8 bases fit TRBD2. This CDR3 region has 15 residues. V gave up 5 bases and J gave up 1 base; unmatched junction bases: 7. Per the germline V gene, CDR1 is SNHLY and CDR2 is FYNNEI. CDR3 sequence reads: CASSLILAGSYEQYF. In DNA form, the CDR3 reads TGTGCCAGCAGTTTAATCCTAGCGGGTTCCTACGAGCAGTACTTC.

The V call is TRBV6-2 or TRBV6-3, the J call TRBJ2-5, with unresolved D. Trimming shortened V by 4 bases and J by 5 bases, and 11 bases separated the two germline ends. Looked up from germline, CDR1 is MNHEY and CDR2 is SVGEGT. The CDR3 contains 13 residues. CDR3 amino acids: CASSLISDETQYF. The CDR3, as DNA: TGTGCCAGCAGTTTAATATCGGACGAGACCCAGTACTTC.

In its sample, this clonotype was seen many times. Written as DNA, the CDR3 is TGCAGTGCATCTGACCTGGCGACAGATACGCAGTATTTT. Protein: CSASDLATDTQYF. The rearrangement uses TRBV20-1 and TRBJ2-3; D uncertain. The V gene lost 6 bases and the J gene lost 3 bases, with 13 bases spanning the gap. CDR1 and CDR2 from the germline V gene are DFQATT and SNEGSKA (reference sequence). There are 13 residues in the CDR3.

Many counts were recorded for this clonotype. The V gene is TRBV6-5, the J gene TRBJ2-1; D is perhaps TRBD1 or TRBD2 (5 bases each). Trimming took off 4 bases at V and 0 bases at J, with 16 bases between the two ends. Germline V lookup: CDR1 MNHEY, CDR2 SVGAGI. The CDR3 is 17 residues long. CDR3 nucleotides: TGTGCCAGCAGTTTGGGACCGAGCCGTCTCTCCTACAATGAGCAGTTCTTC. Translating it yields CASSLGPSRLSYNEQFF.

This clonotype was recorded at least ten times. V is TRBV30 and J is TRBJ1-2; D call uncertain. V lost 0 bases and J lost 6, with 17 bases in between. The CDR3 is made up of 15 amino acids. Germline V CDR1 and CDR2: GTSNPN, SVGIG (reference sequence). The DNA of the CDR3 is TGTGCCTGGAGTGTAATAATCCACCCTACGGATGGCTACACCTTC. This codes for CAWSVIIHPTDGYTF.

This clonotype was seen repeatedly, ten times or more. This sequence joins TRBV5-1 and TRBJ2-1, with TRBD2 identical over 8 bases. The CDR3 length is 16 residues. J lost 2 bases, V lost 2 bases, and 6 bases had no gene match. Germline CDR1 SGHRS, CDR2 YFSETQ. This CDR3 is CASSFLSGTTYNEQFF. CDR3 bases: TGCGCCAGCAGCTTCCTTAGCGGGACTACCTACAATGAGCAGTTCTTC.

At least ten counts were recorded for this clonotype. The CDR3 reads CASSLELAGGSDEQFF. CDR3 in DNA: TGTGCCAGCAGCTTGGAACTAGCGGGAGGCAGCGATGAGCAGTTCTTC. The chain has TRBV5-6 and TRBJ2-1; 12 positions agree with TRBD2. CDR1 is SGHDT and CDR2 is YYEEEE in the germline V gene. With 0 bases clipped from V and 8 bases from J, the junction kept 6 bases outside the gene matches. The CDR3 has 16 amino acids. The full variable domain, rest sourced from reference TRBV5-6 and TRBJ2-1, is DAGVTQSPTHLIKTRGQQVTLRCSPKSGHDTVSWYQQALGQGPQFIFQYYEEEERQRGNFPDRFSGHQFPNYSSELNVNALLLGDSALYLCASSLELAGGSDEQFFGPGTRLTVL.

This clonotype showed up many times. The chain combines TRBV30 with TRBJ1-1; D ambiguous. The V gene's germline CDR1 is GTSNPN and CDR2 SVGIG (reference sequence). The germline V and J ends were trimmed by 3 bases and 2 bases, with 10 bases remaining between them. The CDR3 has 13 residues. CDR3 sequence: CAWRVRKNTEAFF. The CDR3 region has the DNA TGTGCCTGGAGAGTCAGAAAAAACACTGAAGCTTTCTTT.